Below are 19 T cell receptor beta chains sequenced from a single sample in a study of OX40 agonist ivuxolimab in advanced cancers. Clones were sequenced by immunoSEQ multiplex PCR, and TCRdb holds only the in-frame ones, with some missing. The sample lists some 80,000 clones, roughly 90% occurring once. Sequences were derived from CD4+ or CD8+ T cells sorted from blood, sampled in a trial of the OX40 agonist ivuxolimab. The receptors come from an adult with an advanced solid tumor such as melanoma, head and neck, liver or kidney cancer.

The CDR3 bases are TGCGCCAGCAGCTTGCCCGGGACGCATTACAATGAGCAGTTCTTC. Protein: CASSLPGTHYNEQFF. V usage is TRBV5-1 and J usage is TRBJ2-1, with D perhaps being TRBD1 or TRBD2 (5 bases each). Germline loops: CDR1 SGHRS, CDR2 YFSETQ. The CDR3 spans 15 residues. V was pared by 1 base and J by 4 bases, with 12 bases between.

This chain links TRBV30 with TRBJ2-5; TRBD1 aligns across 8 bases. V shed 5 bases and J 4 bases; nucleotides not matched to a gene: 6. The CDR3 sequence is 13 residues long. Germline values: CDR1 GTSNPN, CDR2 SVGIG (reference sequence). The CDR3 here is CAWGQGLRETQYF. In DNA form, the CDR3 reads TGTGCCTGGGGACAGGGTCTAAGAGAGACCCAGTACTTC.

V and J are TRBV7-2 and TRBJ1-4, with a possible D match to TRBD1 (6 bases). Trimming cost V 4 bases and J 8 bases, with 17 bases left between them. CDR3 length equals 15 residues. Per the germline V gene, CDR1 is SGHTA and CDR2 is FQGNSA. CDR3 loop: CASSSDPGGREKLFF. In nucleotides, the CDR3 is TGTGCCAGCAGCTCGGACCCCGGGGGCAGGGAAAAACTGTTTTTT.

The chain uses TRBV5-6 and TRBJ1-2, with D maybe TRBD1 (5 bases). Trimming cost V 5 bases and J 8 bases, with 10 bases left between them. The CDR3 sequence is 11 residues long. The germline V gene has CDR1 SGHDT and CDR2 YYEEEE. This CDR3 reads CASSSGAGYTF. Written as DNA, the CDR3 is TGTGCCAGCAGTAGCGGGGCCGGCTACACCTTC.

J is TRBJ1-5 and V is TRBV7-2, with TRBD1 identical over 9 bases. The junction had 3 bases not matched to a gene; V was cut back by 8 bases and J by 7 bases. There are 12 residues in the CDR3. The V gene's germline CDR1 is SGHTA and CDR2 FQGNSA. CDR3 amino acids: CASGGQGQPQHF. The DNA of the CDR3 is TGTGCCAGCGGGGGACAGGGCCAGCCCCAGCATTTT. The entire variable domain, with the rest obtained from reference TRBV7-2 and TRBJ1-5, is as follows: GAGVSQSPSNKVTEKGKDVELRCDPISGHTALYWYRQSLGQGLEFLIYFQGNSAPDKSGLPSDRFSAERTGGSVSTLTIQRTQQEDSAVYLCASGGQGQPQHFGDGTRLSIL.

This chain connects TRBV6-6 to TRBJ2-1; the match to TRBD2 covers 13 bases. The trim removed 6 bases at V and 8 bases at J, leaving 7 bases unmatched. The CDR3 extends over 15 amino acids. CDR1 is MNHNY, CDR2 SVGAGI, per germline (reference sequence). CDR3 nucleotide sequence: TGTGCCAGCAGATCCGGGACTAGCGGGGCTGATGAGCAGTTCTTC. Amino acid sequence: CASRSGTSGADEQFF.

The chain joins TRBV10-3 to TRBJ2-7; D could derive from TRBD1 or TRBD2 (5 bases each). The V end was cut by 10 bases, the J end by 7 bases, with 20 bases between. Germline V gives CDR1 ENHRY, CDR2 SYGVKD. The CDR3 loop spans 13 amino acids. DNA for the CDR3: TGTGCCAGCTCGGGACGTACTCTGTCGGAGCAGTACTTC. Translating it yields CASSGRTLSEQYF.

The chain recombines TRBV21-1 with TRBJ2-7. TRBV21-1 is deemed a pseudogene. This CDR3 comprises 13 residues. This chain's CDR3 is CASSKGRSYEQYF. In nucleotides, the CDR3 is TGTGCCAGCAGCAAGGGACGGTCCTACGAGCAGTACTTC.

The chain recombines TRBV6-5 with TRBJ2-7; D may be TRBD2 (6 bases). CDR1 is MNHEY and CDR2 is SVGAGI in the germline V gene. The CDR3 extends over 14 amino acids. Trimming removed 8 bases at V and 7 bases at J, with 21 bases between. The CDR3 here is CASSIGTSPREQYF. In nucleotides, the CDR3 is TGTGCCAGCTCCATAGGGACTTCCCCTCGTGAGCAGTACTTC.

The table lists this clone with a few counts. DNA for the CDR3: TGTGCCAGCTCACCAGCAGGGGTCAATCAGCCCCAGCATTTT. It translates to CASSPAGVNQPQHF. The chain is built from TRBV18 and TRBJ1-5; D is perhaps TRBD1 (6 bases). The length of the CDR3 is 14 residues. V was pared by 2 bases and J by 3 bases, with 8 bases between. Germline assignment: CDR1 KGHSH and CDR2 LQKENI. Supplemented by reference TRBV18 and TRBJ1-5, the full variable domain reads NAGVMQNPRHLVRRRGQEARLRCSPMKGHSHVYWYRQLPEEGLKFMVYLQKENIIDESGMPKERFSAEFPKEGPSILRIQQVVRGDSAAYFCASSPAGVNQPQHFGDGTRLSIL.

The genes are TRBV27 and TRBJ2-7; D is unresolved. The V end was cut by 4 bases, the J end by 0 bases, with 10 bases between. This CDR3 is 14 amino acids long. CDR1 and CDR2 (germline): MNHEY, SMNVEV (reference sequence). CDR3 residues: CASSSRVGSYEQYF. CDR3 coding DNA: TGTGCCAGCAGTTCTCGGGTGGGCTCCTACGAGCAGTACTTC.

The chain is built from TRBV7-9 and TRBJ1-2, with D maybe TRBD1 (5 bases). Per germline, CDR1 SEHNR and CDR2 FQNEAQ (reference sequence). V lost 5 bases to trimming and J lost 0 bases, with 25 bases between them. The CDR3 consists of 19 residues. The CDR3, as DNA: TGTGCCAGCAGCGGGCGAACCCCGGGACGGAAAAATACTAACTATGGCTACACCTTC. It codes for CASSGRTPGRKNTNYGYTF.

This clone was seen a handful of times. V gene TRBV19 combines with J gene TRBJ2-4; 9 bases align to TRBD2. The V segment lost 6 bases and the J segment 0 bases; nucleotides outside the gene matches: 6. The germline gives CDR1 LNHDA, CDR2 SQIVND (reference sequence). This CDR3 has 16 residues. For the CDR3, the DNA is TGTGCCAGTAGCGGGGCTAGCGGGAAAGCCAAAAACATTCAGTACTTC. Its translation is CASSGASGKAKNIQYF.

V usage is TRBV19 and J usage is TRBJ2-1, with 7 bases that match TRBD2. This CDR3 spans 14 amino acids. The junction had 8 bases not matched to a gene; V was cut back by 6 bases and J by 6 bases. CDR1 is LNHDA and CDR2 is SQIVND in the germline V gene (reference sequence). The CDR3 DNA sequence: TGTGCCAGTAGGGTCCGCGGGAGCGGCAATGAGCAGTTCTTC. It is translated as CASRVRGSGNEQFF.

The V call is TRBV5-1, the J call TRBJ2-2; 9 bases align to TRBD1. V dropped 3 bases and J dropped 4; count of bases not matched to a gene: 7. The CDR3 has 16 residues. Germline loops: CDR1 SGHRS, CDR2 YFSETQ. This CDR3 reads CASSSRTGVSTGELFF. The CDR3 nucleotides are TGCGCCAGCAGCTCGAGGACAGGGGTGAGCACCGGGGAGCTGTTTTTT. Looking up the rest from reference TRBV5-1 and TRBJ2-2 gives the full variable domain: KAGVTQTPRYLIKTRGQQVTLSCSPISGHRSVSWYQQTPGQGLQFLFEYFSETQRNKGNFPGRFSGRQFSNSRSEMNVSTLELGDSALYLCASSSRTGVSTGELFFGEGSRLTVL.

The rearrangement joins TRBV7-2 to TRBJ2-1; the match to TRBD2 covers 7 bases. The CDR3 is 15 residues long. Germline CDR1 SGHTA, CDR2 FQGNSA. After removal of 5 bases from V and 7 bases from J, the junction contained 11 bases not matched to a gene. CDR3 in amino acids: CASSRIGGGVNEQFF. In DNA form, the CDR3 reads TGTGCCAGCAGCCGGATCGGGGGAGGGGTTAATGAGCAGTTCTTC.

This chain connects TRBV5-4 to TRBJ1-2, with 7 bases that match TRBD1. In germline, CDR1 is SGHNT, CDR2 YYREEE (reference sequence). The CDR3 length is 17 residues. After removal of 4 bases from V and 4 bases from J, the junction contained 16 bases not matched to a gene. The CDR3 DNA reads TGTGCCAGCAGCCTTCCCGGGACAGAATCCCTCCTCTATGGCTACACCTTC. This sequence encodes CASSLPGTESLLYGYTF. Full variable domain (missing parts from reference TRBV5-4 and TRBJ1-2): ETGVTQSPTHLIKTRGQQVTLRCSSQSGHNTVSWYQQALGQGPQFIFQYYREEENGRGNFPPRFSGLQFPNYSSELNVNALELDDSALYLCASSLPGTESLLYGYTFGSGTRLTVV.

This chain joins TRBV7-2 and TRBJ2-5; 7 nucleotides line up with TRBD2. V dropped 8 bases and J dropped 1; count of bases not matched to a gene: 10. The CDR3 length is 15 residues. In germline, CDR1 is SGHTA, CDR2 FQGNSA. The CDR3 spells CASGLTLAGQETQYF. The CDR3 coding sequence is TGTGCCAGCGGCCTCACATTAGCGGGCCAAGAGACCCAGTACTTC.

A single count supports this clone. The chain employs TRBV18 and TRBJ1-5; the match to TRBD1 covers 8 bases. The CDR3 consists of 15 residues. V dropped 4 bases and J dropped 6; count of bases not matched to a gene: 8. Germline V lookup: CDR1 KGHSH, CDR2 LQKENI. As DNA, the CDR3 is TGTGCCAGCTCACGTGACAGGGGCGCACGTCAGCCCCAGCATTTT. Its protein product is CASSRDRGARQPQHF.